These 20 T cell receptor beta chains came from one sample sequenced in a study of T cell responses to AZD1222 COVID-19 vaccine. Some clones are missing from TCRdb's copy, which holds only in-frame ones; the method was immunoSEQ multiplex PCR. The sample shows about 120,000 clones, roughly 90% of them seen only once. The sample was peripheral blood, taken on day 0 of AZD1222 vaccination. The receptors were gathered from an adult in good health.

This rearrangement joins TRBV13 to TRBJ1-2, with D unresolved. The CDR3 has 14 amino acids. Germline V gives CDR1 PRHDT, CDR2 FYEKMQ (reference sequence). Trimming pared 5 bases from V and 5 bases from J, leaving 15 bases between. The CDR3 region is CASSRPALEYGYTF. DNA of the CDR3: TGTGCCAGCAGCCGGCCGGCGTTGGAGTATGGCTACACCTTC.

The chain carries TRBV19 and TRBJ2-3; D uncertain. Germline-derived CDR1 and CDR2 are LNHDA and SQIVND (reference sequence). This CDR3 contains 14 residues. Trimming removed 6 bases at V and 0 bases at J, with 10 bases between. The CDR3 bases are TGTGCCAGTAGCACCCAAGCTAGCACAGATACGCAGTATTTT. Its protein is CASSTQASTDTQYF.

The chain couples TRBV7-2 to TRBJ2-1; 9 bases map to TRBD2. The V and J ends lost 5 bases and 9 bases, in that order; junction bases with no gene match: 8. Per germline, CDR1 SGHTA and CDR2 FQGNSA. This CDR3 region has 14 residues. This chain's CDR3 is CASSGAGGLGEQFF. In DNA form, the CDR3 reads TGTGCCAGCAGCGGAGCGGGGGGACTCGGTGAGCAGTTCTTC.

This clone was seen only once. The chain is built from TRBV12-5 and TRBJ2-1; perhaps TRBD1 as D (6 bases). Trimming took 0 bases from V and 4 from J, leaving 16 bases between them. CDR3 size: 17 residues. Germline V gene lookup returns CDR1 LGHNT and CDR2 FRNRAP. CDR3 loop: CASGLVLWAGEYNEQFF. CDR3 coding DNA: TGTGCTAGTGGTTTGGTACTTTGGGCAGGGGAGTACAATGAGCAGTTCTTC. Variable domain in full (rest from reference TRBV12-5 and TRBJ2-1): DARVTQTPRHKVTEMGQEVTMRCQPILGHNTVFWYRQTMMQGLELLAYFRNRAPLDDSGMPKDRFSAEMPDATLATLKIQPSEPRDSAVYFCASGLVLWAGEYNEQFFGPGTRLTVL.

The V gene is TRBV2, the J gene TRBJ1-2; TRBD1 matches at 7 bases. The CDR3 extends over 19 amino acids. Germline CDR1 SNHLY, CDR2 FYNNEI. Trimming cost V 2 bases and J 1 base; bases outside gene matches: 16. The CDR3 nucleotides are TGTGCCAGCAGTGAACCCCTTTCCGGGACAGAACTGCTTAACTATGGCTACACCTTC. Amino acid sequence: CASSEPLSGTELLNYGYTF. Using reference TRBV2 and TRBJ1-2 for the parts outside the CDR3, the full variable domain is EPEVTQTPSHQVTQMGQEVILRCVPISNHLYFYWYRQILGQKVEFLVSFYNNEISEKSEIFDDQFSVERPDGSNFTLKIRSTKLEDSAMYFCASSEPLSGTELLNYGYTFGSGTRLTVV.

The rearrangement uses TRBV27 and TRBJ1-4; the match to TRBD1 covers 7 bases. This CDR3 has 15 residues. The germline CDR1 and CDR2 sequences are MNHEY and SMNVEV (reference sequence). Losses at the gene ends were 4 bases for V and 5 bases for J; bases not matched to a gene: 7. DNA of the CDR3: TGTGCCAGCAGTTCCAAGGGACAGCGAAATGAAAAACTGTTTTTT. Translated: CASSSKGQRNEKLFF.

This sequence joins TRBV28 and TRBJ2-7, with D hard to call. Germline loops: CDR1 MDHEN, CDR2 SYDVKM. The V end was cut by 3 bases, the J end by 3 bases, with 9 bases between. The CDR3 contains 13 residues. The CDR3 spells CASSFGLDYEQYF. In nucleotides, the CDR3 is TGTGCCAGCAGTTTCGGTCTAGACTACGAGCAGTACTTC.

V usage is TRBV28 and J usage is TRBJ2-1, with D uncertain. The CDR3 runs to 14 residues. Trimming took off 3 bases at V and 3 bases at J, with 9 bases between the two ends. Looked up from germline, CDR1 is MDHEN and CDR2 is SYDVKM. The CDR3 DNA is TGTGCCAGCAGTTTTAACAGCCTCTACAATGAGCAGTTCTTC. It yields the protein CASSFNSLYNEQFF.

The V and J genes are TRBV14 and TRBJ2-7; 9 positions agree with TRBD1. CDR3 length equals 14 residues. Per germline, CDR1 SGHDN and CDR2 FVKESK. V shed 4 bases, J shed 4 bases, and the junction held 5 bases outside the gene matches. CDR3 residues: CASSLGTGRYEQYF. The CDR3 DNA reads as TGTGCCAGCAGCCTCGGGACAGGGCGGTACGAGCAGTACTTC.

The gene calls are TRBV4-1 and TRBJ2-7; 8 bases match TRBD1. CDR1 is MGHRA and CDR2 is YSYEKL in the germline V gene. V shed 0 bases and J 4 bases; nucleotides not matched to a gene: 5. The CDR3 sequence is 15 residues long. In nucleotides, the CDR3 is TGCGCCAGCAGCCAAGATCAGAGACAGGGGTACGAGCAGTACTTC. It translates to CASSQDQRQGYEQYF.

The chain carries TRBV6-5 and TRBJ1-1; D possibly corresponds to TRBD1 (5 bases). With 0 bases removed from V and 3 bases from J, the gap between germline ends came to 11 bases. Per the germline V gene, CDR1 is MNHEY and CDR2 is SVGAGI. This CDR3 region has 15 residues. Here the CDR3 reads CASSYSYGGDTEAFF. The CDR3 nucleotides read TGTGCCAGCAGTTACTCGTACGGGGGAGACACTGAAGCTTTCTTT.

The chain carries TRBV11-3 and TRBJ2-3; D not certain. The CDR3 is made up of 13 amino acids. CDR1 and CDR2 (germline): SGHNT, YENEEA. The V end lost 2 bases, the J end lost 3 bases, and 6 bases lay between the germline ends. The CDR3 DNA is TGTGCCAGCAGCTTATTCGGAACAGATACGCAGTATTTT. It is translated as CASSLFGTDTQYF.

The V gene is TRBV4-1, the J gene TRBJ1-1, with D possibly TRBD1 on 5 matching bases. Germline lookup yields CDR1 MGHRA and CDR2 YSYEKL. The CDR3 has 13 amino acids. V lost 4 bases, J lost 5 bases, and 11 bases lay in between. The CDR3 here is CASSLGQITEAFF. CDR3 coding DNA: TGCGCCAGCAGCCTTGGACAAATTACTGAAGCTTTCTTT.

The V and J genes are TRBV11-3 and TRBJ2-5; D is ambiguous. The V end lost 1 base, the J end lost 3 bases, and 6 bases lay between the germline ends. This CDR3 has 13 amino acids. Germline lookup yields CDR1 SGHNT and CDR2 YENEEA. The CDR3 sequence: CASSLGSEETQYF. The CDR3 coding sequence is TGTGCCAGCAGCTTAGGGTCGGAAGAGACCCAGTACTTC.

V is TRBV9 and J is TRBJ1-1, with TRBD1 as a possible D gene (6 bases). Trimming took off 1 base at V and 4 bases at J, with 11 bases between the two ends. CDR3 length equals 14 residues. Germline CDR1 reads SGDLS; CDR2 reads YYNGEE. CDR3 loop: CASSVRGLGTEAFF. The DNA for the CDR3 is TGTGCCAGCAGCGTAAGGGGGTTGGGCACTGAAGCTTTCTTT.

This clone was counted once. The V call is TRBV10-2, the J call TRBJ1-1, with D uncertain. The V end lost 0 bases, the J end lost 0 bases, and 8 bases lay between the germline ends. The CDR3 totals 15 residues. Germline V gene lookup returns CDR1 WSHSY and CDR2 SAAADI. CDR3 loop: CASSESFTVNTEAFF. As DNA, the CDR3 is TGCGCCAGCAGTGAGTCGTTTACCGTGAACACTGAAGCTTTCTTT.

The chain combines TRBV5-5 with TRBJ2-3, with no clear D. Trimming took off 7 bases at V and 2 bases at J, with 17 bases between the two ends. The germline gives CDR1 SGHKS, CDR2 YYEKEE (reference sequence). The CDR3 is made up of 15 amino acids. The CDR3 DNA follows: TGTGCCAGCTCTTCCCCGGGCCTCTCCACAGATACGCAGTATTTT. Translation: CASSSPGLSTDTQYF.

This sequence joins TRBV28 and TRBJ1-2; TRBD1 might be the D (6 bases). The V gene's germline CDR1 is MDHEN and CDR2 SYDVKM. The CDR3 loop spans 14 amino acids. Trimming pared 2 bases from V and 3 bases from J, leaving 10 bases between. CDR3 residues: CASSLGQTHYGYTF. CDR3 nucleotides: TGTGCCAGCAGTTTAGGACAGACCCACTATGGCTACACCTTC.

The chain is built from TRBV7-2 and TRBJ1-1; D gene unclear. CDR3 length equals 15 residues. The V gene lost 2 bases and the J gene lost 4 bases, with 14 bases spanning the gap. Germline V lookup: CDR1 SGHTA, CDR2 FQGNSA. CDR3 bases: TGTGCCAGCAGCTTATTTTCTGAGGCGCGCACTGAAGCTTTCTTT. This sequence encodes CASSLFSEARTEAFF.

The rearrangement joins TRBV6-5 to TRBJ2-7, with TRBD1 as a possible D gene (6 bases). This CDR3 is 13 amino acids long. The germline CDR1 and CDR2 sequences are MNHEY and SVGAGI. Trimming took off 6 bases at V and 1 base at J, with 10 bases between the two ends. CDR3 in DNA: TGTGCCAGCAGACAGGGTCTTTCCTACGAGCAGTACTTC. The encoded protein is CASRQGLSYEQYF.